This T cell receptor (beta chain) was sequenced during a study of cytomegalovirus exposure and HLA in healthy donors (dated by TCRdb to 2016 to 2017). Looking at the study overall: An earlier analysis of 587 of the donors reported 250 to 350 Gb of sequence data and roughly 120 million unique TCR beta sequences obtained from about 179 million T cells. An earlier analysis of several hundred of the donors applied high-throughput TCR beta sequencing to assess whether each TCR beta V gene segment acted as functional or pseudogenic. Class I and class II HLA loci were covered by the typing at four-digit resolution. The T cell repertoires of some 700 subjects were profiled by immunosequencing and related to cytomegalovirus serostatus. A later analysis re-analyzed previously published TCR beta repertoires from roughly 690 donors and added high-resolution HLA genotyping to study TCR occurrence patterns. All discovery cohort repertoires had been generated on a single sequencing platform. Among the roughly 410 genotyped donors, approximately 76% belonged to the genetic ancestry cluster associated with self-reported Caucasian donors. Roughly 5 DR-DQ haplotypes were treated as single units for association and clustering because of strong linkage in the cohort. Among about 410 genotyped donors of the cohort, an average of around 250,000 unique TCR beta nucleotide sequences was sequenced per donor, of which about 19% were non-productive. Donor age, sex, ethnicity and CMV serostatus were compiled alongside the repertoire data. Typing coverage differed by locus: A, B, C, DRB1 and DQB1 were typed in about 620-630 donors, DQA1 in about 510, DPA1 in approximately 600, and DPB1 in roughly 470. In the later analysis, no new phenotypic data were used to find candidate immune exposures; instead, reliance was placed on TCR beta sequences and their occurrence across donors. Along with the approximately 620-subject first cohort, a separate validation cohort of over a hundred different subjects was used. The study combined high-throughput TCR immunosequencing, statistical association of individual TCRs with disease status, and machine learning to predict cytomegalovirus infection status. A later genetic analysis used genome-wide SNP genotypes for about 65% of the 666 donors, treating that subset as a discovery cohort. Approximately 300 gigabases of sequencing data and approximately 85 million unique TCR sequences were included in an early release covering 500 to 750 HLA-typed donors. The aim of the study was to test whether cataloging public T cell receptors could identify signatures of past pathogen exposure. Results the study describes overall, beyond this receptor: In a later genetic analysis, a missense DCLRE1C variant was associated with V-gene and J-gene trimming of TCR beta chains, and the association was replicated in an independent cohort. Strong co-occurrence of HLA alleles, especially DR and DQ, made assigning TCR associations to individual alleles difficult. The authors suggested that the approach could potentially be extended to other disease states and immunological phenotypes. Some IMGT-functional V segments, including TRBV6-2 and TRBV6-3, could not be distinguished by the 87-base-pair reads and were therefore excluded. A later analysis reported that several top co-occurrence clusters appeared linked to parvovirus B19, influenza, CMV and Epstein-Barr virus. Because some donors lacked HLA typing at each locus, the association tests relied only on the typed subset. In a later analysis, HLA-associated TCR beta chains showed more clonal expansion and lower generation probabilities than non-associated chains that were equally common. Broadly in line with IMGT annotations, most TCR beta V segments showed up in productive rearrangements about 87% or about 30% of the time in an earlier analysis of several hundred of the donors. In this cohort, only TCR beta chains were sequenced, and detectable features were limited by the absence of alpha or paired-chain data. The classifier was reported to diagnose cytomegalovirus status with high specificity and sensitivity in both the original and validation cohorts. A further reported finding was that TCR beta sequences accurately predicted the HLA-A and HLA-B alleles for most subjects in the first cohort. A total of 150 to 200 TCR beta chains were listed by the study as associated with cytomegalovirus. A later analysis associated roughly 17,000 TCR beta sequences with specific HLA alleles at a false discovery rate of 0.05. In vitro tests confirmed that three of the cytomegalovirus-associated TCR beta chains recognize cytomegalovirus antigens. Correlated functional status among segregating V segments might reflect linkage disequilibrium, but an unknown experimental factor could not be ruled out. While some public TCRs were present in many individuals, most TCR sequences turned up only very rarely across donors. A cluster of highly shared sequence variants was judged likely to be a technical artifact of the sequencing pipeline. In a later genetic analysis, fewer N-insertions in productive TCRs were reported among donors in an Asian-associated ancestry cluster than the roughly 700-donor mean. Roughly uniform sequencing depth across donors was assumed in presence/absence analyses, although this assumption may not hold. According to a later analysis, TCR association rates differed among HLA loci, with DRB1 alleles showing the most associated TCRs and HLA-C alleles showing the fewest. Immune exposure information for the cohort was limited to CMV serostatus. In a later analysis, most CMV-associated TCR beta chains were found to appear HLA-restricted, with HLA associations seemingly driven largely by CMV exposure. The earlier analysis of about 600 of the donors excluded some 15 rarely observed V segments, including chromosome 9 orphons, because counts were too low.

The cohort consisted of hundreds of healthy bone marrow donors. Cohort members were all nominally healthy when sampled, although unrecorded immune exposures were likely present. The donor tested CMV seropositive, placing the donor among the approximately 290 seropositive members of the cohort. A peripheral blood sample was collected from each donor, and TCR beta sequencing was performed on peripheral blood mononuclear cells. The Qiagen DNeasy Blood Extraction Kit was used to extract genomic DNA from the blood cell samples. The junction carries 8 bases between V and J, which are trimmed by 0 bases and 3 bases respectively. The germline V gene supplies CDR1 LGHNA and CDR2 YNFKEQ. The CDR3 has 14 amino acids, counting the end cysteine and phenylalanine. The retained sequence is limited to the CDR3, 42 bases, with the frame set at the first base. A word on this clone: Its antigen has not been determined.

The method behind the library was the immunoSEQ multiplex PCR assay. For the multiplex PCR, a mixture combining 60 forward primers for TCR Vbeta segments and 13 reverse primers for TCR Jbeta segments was used. The CDR3 region of rearranged TCR beta genes was amplified from genomic DNA by a multiplex PCR assay. Amplified TCR beta libraries were sequenced as 87-base-pair reads on the Illumina HiSeq System. The authors' pipeline ran thus. A later analysis counted about 80 million unique TCR beta chains across the 670 or so repertoires, and approximately 11 million of these chains were shared by at least two donors. Raw reads were error-corrected and collapsed into unique sequences by a nearest-neighbor algorithm in which closely related sequences were merged to remove PCR and sequencing errors. CDR3 sequences were aligned to IMGT reference sequences to assign V, D and J gene segments. For a sequence to be retained, at least a six-nucleotide match to both a V gene segment and a J gene segment was required. Rearrangements were called productive when the CDR3 lacked stop codons and stayed in frame with V and J; all others were non-productive. CDR3 was defined by IMGT convention, running from the second conserved V-encoded cysteine to the conserved J-encoded phenylalanine. The earlier analysis of about 610 of the donors excluded sequences that lacked an unambiguous match to a single V gene segment. An earlier analysis of several hundred of the donors called V segments functional above 56.7% productive rearrangements and segregating when the between-donor standard deviation exceeded 5%. A statistical classification framework was developed to diagnose cytomegalovirus status using the catalog of TCR beta chain sequences. V and J gene assignment, in a later analysis, came from comparing TCR nucleotide sequences with IMGT/GENE-DB human TR gene sequences. A later analysis assigned CDR3 sequences and most-parsimonious VDJ recombination scenarios with the TCRdist pipeline. In a later analysis, each TCR beta chain was defined by its CDR3 amino acid sequence together with its V-gene family, and reads without a unique V-gene family were excluded. To address suspected cross-contamination and a sequencing artifact, a later analysis removed around 590 highly shared, low-generation-probability nucleotide sequences. For each public chain, a later analysis derived a clonal expansion index from normalized ranks of inferred template counts within each repertoire. In a later analysis, generation probabilities were computed with a VDJ recombination model fitted to out-of-frame rearrangements, and the resulting probabilities were checked against IGoR. Hypergeometric tests were used in a later analysis to score TCR-TCR, TCR-HLA and TCR-CMV co-occurrence, with a repertoire-size bias correction applied to the TCR pairs. To estimate false discovery rates, a later analysis permuted the HLA or CMV assignments 20 times. In a later analysis, co-occurring TCRs were grouped using DBSCAN, with TCRdist sequence similarity added in when clustering inside HLA-allele-positive subsets. For co-occurrence clustering, repertoires with fewer than 30,000 or more than 120,000 public chains were excluded, along with several repertoires with anomalous nucleotide sharing. This is the immuneACCESS table as TCRdb keeps it, with only in-frame sequences that have V and J called. A part of the clones is gone; compared with another copy, unresolved V genes explain less than half, and the rest is unexplained. The V and J calls and clone size are taken from that table; D and trimming were inferred from the DNA. The sample table gives tens of thousands of clones. The ten largest clones capture about 12% of the sample.

This TCR derives from a woman in her 30s in good health and CMV-seropositive. The rearrangement combines TRBV4-2 with TRBJ1-1, with the identity of the D gene unclear. Specimen: PBMCs. CDR3 reads: CASSQDSFYTEAFF. The DNA is TGTGCCAGCAGCCAAGACAGTTTTTACACTGAAGCTTTCTTT.